This T cell receptor beta chain appears in the sequencing data of a study of shared clonotypes between healthy human individuals. The naive CD8 fraction comprised CD45RO-negative cells positively selected for CCR7 and excluded terminally differentiated effector memory CD45RA+ cells. Several immunoSEQ plates held equal portions of the genomic DNA taken from each subset. TCRdb keeps only in-frame clones here, not all; method: immunoSEQ multiplex PCR. The sample includes roughly 2.1 million clones, 93% of them seen just once. The specimen was naive CD8+ T cells from PBMCs. This clonotype was sampled from a man aged 18 to 29 in good health. Some clones in this sample may be carry-over from other donors' samples.

This chain's CDR3 is CATSREFAFGEQYF. Written as DNA, the CDR3 is TGTGCCACCAGCAGAGAGTTTGCCTTTGGCGAGCAGTACTTC. This chain links TRBV15 with TRBJ2-7; D remains ambiguous. V shed 0 bases and J shed 6 bases, with 12 bases lying between them. The CDR3 length is 14 residues. Per the germline V gene, CDR1 is LNHNV and CDR2 is YYDKDF (reference sequence).